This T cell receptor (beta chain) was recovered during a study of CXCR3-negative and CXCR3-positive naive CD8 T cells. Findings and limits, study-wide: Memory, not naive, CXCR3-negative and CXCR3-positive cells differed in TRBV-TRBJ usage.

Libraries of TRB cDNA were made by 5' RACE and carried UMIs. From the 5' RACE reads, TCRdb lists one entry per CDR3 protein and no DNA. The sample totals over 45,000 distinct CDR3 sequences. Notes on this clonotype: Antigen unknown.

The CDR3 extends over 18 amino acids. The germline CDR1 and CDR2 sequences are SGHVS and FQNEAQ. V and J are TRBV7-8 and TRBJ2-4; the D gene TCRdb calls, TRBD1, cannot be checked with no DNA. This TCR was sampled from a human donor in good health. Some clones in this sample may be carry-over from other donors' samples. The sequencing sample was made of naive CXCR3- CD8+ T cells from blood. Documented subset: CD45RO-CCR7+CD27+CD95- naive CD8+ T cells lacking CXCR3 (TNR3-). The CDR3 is CASSLGPVLQGALNIQYF. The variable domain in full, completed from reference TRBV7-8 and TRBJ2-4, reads GAGVSQSPRYKVAKRGQDVALRCDPISGHVSLFWYQQALGQGPEFLTYFQNEAQLDKSGLPSDRFFAERPEGSVSTLKIQRTQQEDSAVYLCASSLGPVLQGALNIQYFGAGTRLSVL.